What follows are 27 T cell receptor beta chains derived from one specimen sequenced in a study of T cell changes during pregnancy in multiple sclerosis (dated by TCRdb to 2018 to 2020). The method behind the library was the immunoSEQ multiplex PCR assay. In its TCRdb copy, this immuneACCESS table keeps in-frame sequences only and misses some clones. Where compared with another copy, unresolved V genes explain less than half of these, and the others have no known cause. This sample lists 50,000 to 60,000 clones; 90% were detected once. Under 2.5% of the sample goes to the ten largest clones. The material sequenced was peripheral blood, taken in the first trimester of pregnancy. The receptors were sampled from a female donor in good health, enrolled as a control in a pregnancy study.

The chain couples TRBV27 to TRBJ2-5; D uncertain. The germline V gene has CDR1 MNHEY and CDR2 SMNVEV (reference sequence). This CDR3 comprises 12 residues. Trimming stripped 7 bases from V and 9 bases from J, with 15 bases between. The CDR3 DNA sequence: TGTGCCAGCACCAGCCCCTCGGCGGCCCAGTACTTC. This encodes CASTSPSAAQYF.

The chain joins TRBV5-1 to TRBJ2-1; D gene unclear. The germline V gene encodes CDR1 SGHRS and CDR2 YFSETQ. The V gene lost 4 bases and the J gene lost 5 bases, with 7 bases spanning the gap. The CDR3 spans 12 residues. CDR3 DNA: TGCGCCAGCAGCCCAGGTGACAATGAGCAGTTCTTC. Its translation: CASSPGDNEQFF.

The chain links TRBV5-5 to TRBJ2-7; no firm D call. V gave up 7 bases and J gave up 3 bases, with 20 bases separating them. CDR1 is SGHKS and CDR2 is YYEKEE in the germline V gene (reference sequence). The CDR3 sequence is 15 residues long. The chain's CDR3 is CASFTVEVSGYEQYF. The CDR3 nucleotides read TGTGCCAGCTTCACGGTAGAGGTGTCGGGCTACGAGCAGTACTTC.

The rearrangement links TRBV6-1 to TRBJ2-2, with 7 positions matching TRBD2. The germline gives CDR1 MNHNS, CDR2 SASEGT. The CDR3 is 16 residues long. Unmatched junction bases numbered 5, after V lost 0 bases and J lost 4 bases. The CDR3 is CASSEARLAGTGELFF. DNA for the CDR3: TGTGCCAGCAGTGAAGCGAGACTAGCCGGCACCGGGGAGCTGTTTTTT.

This clone was observed once. The V and J genes are TRBV30 and TRBJ2-1; 8 nucleotides match TRBD2. With V trimmed by 8 bases and J by 4 bases, 4 bases remained unmatched. Germline-derived CDR1 and CDR2 are GTSNPN and SVGIG (reference sequence). The CDR3 is 12 residues long. The CDR3 region is CAGERGYNEQFF. CDR3 in DNA: TGTGCCGGGGAGCGGGGGTACAATGAGCAGTTCTTC.

This chain uses TRBV19 with TRBJ2-1; 8 bases match TRBD2. This CDR3 is built from 13 residues. Germline CDR1 is LNHDA and CDR2 is SQIVND (reference sequence). The J segment lost 9 bases and the V segment lost 10 bases, leaving 11 bases of the junction unmatched. The CDR3 DNA follows: TGTGCCACTAGAGCGGGAGCAGTAAGTGAGCAGTTCTTC. Its protein product is CATRAGAVSEQFF.

The chain joins TRBV5-5 to TRBJ1-1; D gene ambiguous. The CDR3 is 14 residues long. Trimming removed 0 bases from V and 0 bases from J, with 6 bases in between. Germline CDR1 SGHKS, CDR2 YYEKEE (reference sequence). CDR3 in amino acids: CASSLGAVNTEAFF. The DNA of the CDR3 is TGTGCCAGCAGCTTGGGTGCGGTGAACACTGAAGCTTTCTTT.

This chain links TRBV7-8 with TRBJ1-4, with 8 bases that match TRBD1. Looked up from germline, CDR1 is SGHVS and CDR2 is FQNEAQ. The CDR3 length is 15 residues. The V segment lost 2 bases and the J segment 10 bases; nucleotides outside the gene matches: 9. The CDR3 loop is CASSLQGAGVVKLFF. The CDR3 DNA follows: TGTGCCAGCAGCTTACAGGGGGCCGGGGTGGTAAAACTGTTTTTT.

The chain combines TRBV7-8 with TRBJ2-1, with TRBD1 as a possible D gene (6 bases). Trimming stripped 5 bases from V and 2 bases from J, with 13 bases between. The CDR3 contains 15 residues. Looked up from germline, CDR1 is SGHVS and CDR2 is FQNEAQ. CDR3 coding DNA: TGTGCCAGCAGCCCGACCGGGACACCCTACAATGAGCAGTTCTTC. Amino acid sequence: CASSPTGTPYNEQFF.

V gene TRBV19 combines with J gene TRBJ1-2; 11 bases align to TRBD1. This CDR3 has 15 residues. Germline lookup yields CDR1 LNHDA and CDR2 SQIVND (reference sequence). The ends lost 5 bases at V and 2 bases at J; junction bases unmatched: 4. CDR3 in DNA: TGTGCCAGTAGTGTCGGACAGGGGGCCAACTATGGCTACACCTTC. It encodes CASSVGQGANYGYTF.

This chain uses TRBV4-1 with TRBJ2-7, with D tentatively TRBD1 (6 bases). V dropped 3 bases and J dropped 6 bases, with 21 bases sitting between them. The CDR3 spans 16 residues. Germline lookup yields CDR1 MGHRA and CDR2 YSYEKL. CDR3 sequence: CASSQDYRTATPEQYF. For the CDR3, the DNA is TGCGCCAGCAGCCAGGATTACCGGACAGCGACGCCCGAGCAGTACTTC.

This clone was observed a handful of times. The rearrangement links TRBV7-2 to TRBJ1-3, with 7 bases that match TRBD1. Losses at the gene ends were 5 bases for V and 0 bases for J; bases not matched to a gene: 1. The CDR3 totals 14 residues. Germline V gene sequence: CDR1 SGHTA, CDR2 FQGNSA. The CDR3 reads CASSPGGSGNTIYF. CDR3 bases: TGTGCCAGCAGCCCAGGGGGCTCTGGAAACACCATATATTTT.

V and J are TRBV27 and TRBJ2-7; TRBD2 might be the D (5 bases). Trimming took 8 bases from V and 0 from J, leaving 14 bases between them. The CDR3 has 14 residues. The germline CDR1 and CDR2 sequences are MNHEY and SMNVEV (reference sequence). The CDR3 loop reads CASGSRGPSYEQYF. CDR3 nucleotide sequence: TGTGCCAGCGGTTCCCGAGGGCCCTCCTACGAGCAGTACTTC.

The chain uses TRBV28 and TRBJ2-3; the D is unclear. Trimming removed 3 bases from V and 4 bases from J, with 11 bases in between. The germline gives CDR1 MDHEN, CDR2 SYDVKM. The CDR3 runs to 14 residues. The CDR3 spells CASSLLTQADTQYF. The CDR3 nucleotides are TGTGCCAGCAGTTTGCTAACTCAGGCAGATACGCAGTATTTT.

This clone occurred once. This chain links TRBV10-2 with TRBJ1-2; tentative D call: TRBD1 (5 bases). CDR3 length equals 15 residues. V was trimmed by 6 bases and J by 6 bases, leaving 20 bases between them. The germline V gene has CDR1 WSHSY and CDR2 SAAADI. CDR3: CASSRTSDQPDGYTF. The CDR3 DNA reads as TGCGCCAGCAGCAGGACAAGCGATCAACCCGATGGCTACACCTTC.

V is TRBV7-9 and J is TRBJ1-1; 8 bases line up with TRBD1. Germline trimming cut 4 bases from V and 7 bases from J; bases unmatched to any gene: 11. This CDR3 is built from 15 residues. Germline CDR1 SEHNR, CDR2 FQNEAQ (reference sequence). CDR3 sequence reads: CASSSDREGLSEAFF. Written as DNA, the CDR3 is TGTGCCAGCAGCTCGGACAGGGAAGGGCTCAGTGAAGCTTTCTTT.

The J gene is TRBJ1-4, the V gene TRBV27, with D hard to call. CDR3 length equals 15 residues. The V gene's germline CDR1 is MNHEY and CDR2 SMNVEV (reference sequence). The V gene lost 1 base and the J gene lost 8 bases, with 14 bases spanning the gap. CDR3 sequence: CASSLYSHVSEKLFF. In nucleotides, the CDR3 is TGTGCCAGCAGTTTATACAGCCATGTATCGGAAAAACTGTTTTTT. Variable domain in full (rest from reference TRBV27 and TRBJ1-4): EAQVTQNPRYLITVTGKKLTVTCSQNMNHEYMSWYRQDPGLGLRQIYYSMNVEVTDKGDVPEGYKVSRKEKRNFPLILESPSPNQTSLYFCASSLYSHVSEKLFFGSGTQLSVL.

The chain carries TRBV9 and TRBJ2-3; 9 bases align to TRBD2. CDR3 length equals 17 residues. Trimming at V came to 4 bases and at J to 2 bases, leaving 11 bases not matched to a gene. CDR1 SGDLS and CDR2 YYNGEE come from the germline V gene. CDR3 residues: CASSPLTGTSPTDTQYF. CDR3 nucleotide sequence: TGTGCCAGCAGCCCTTTGACGGGGACTAGCCCCACAGATACGCAGTATTTT.

The chain is built from TRBV7-3 and TRBJ1-2, with 8 bases that match TRBD1. This CDR3 is built from 18 residues. Trimming at V came to 5 bases and at J to 2 bases, leaving 16 bases not matched to a gene. Per germline, CDR1 SGHTA and CDR2 FQGTGA. The CDR3 nucleotides are TGTGCCAGCAGCCCATCCCCGACCGGACAGGGAGGAAACTATGGCTACACCTTC. Amino acid sequence: CASSPSPTGQGGNYGYTF.

CDR3 DNA sequence: TGTGCCAGCAGTTTCCTCGGGAGGGGTTCGGAAGGCTACACCTTC. Residues: CASSFLGRGSEGYTF. The chain links TRBV6-5 to TRBJ1-2; maybe TRBD1 (5 bases). The germline gives CDR1 MNHEY, CDR2 SVGAGI. Trimming cost V 4 bases and J 8 bases, with 20 bases left between them. This CDR3 contains 15 residues.

The chain is built from TRBV5-1 and TRBJ2-1; the match to TRBD1 covers 10 bases. The germline V gene has CDR1 SGHRS and CDR2 YFSETQ. CDR3 length: 15 amino acids. Germline trimming cut 4 bases from V and 6 bases from J; bases unmatched to any gene: 7. The chain's CDR3 is CASSPGTGESNEQFF. DNA of the CDR3: TGCGCCAGCAGCCCCGGGACAGGGGAGAGCAATGAGCAGTTCTTC. Together with reference TRBV5-1 and TRBJ2-1, the CDR3 gives the full variable domain: KAGVTQTPRYLIKTRGQQVTLSCSPISGHRSVSWYQQTPGQGLQFLFEYFSETQRNKGNFPGRFSGRQFSNSRSEMNVSTLELGDSALYLCASSPGTGESNEQFFGPGTRLTVL.

The chain combines TRBV7-9 with TRBJ2-5, with D unresolved. CDR3 size: 15 residues. From germline, CDR1 is SEHNR and CDR2 FQNEAQ (reference sequence). With 2 bases removed from V and 5 bases from J, the gap between germline ends came to 15 bases. This CDR3 is CASSLRGQQTETQYF. CDR3 in DNA: TGTGCCAGCAGCTTAAGAGGCCAGCAAACGGAGACCCAGTACTTC.

This chain joins TRBV7-2 and TRBJ2-3; D remains ambiguous. CDR1 is SGHTA and CDR2 is FQGNSA in the germline V gene. This CDR3 region has 16 residues. V gave up 2 bases and J gave up 2 bases, with 14 bases separating them. The CDR3 coding sequence is TGTGCCAGCAGCTTAATGAGCCTAGTGTCCACAGATACGCAGTATTTT. Its protein is CASSLMSLVSTDTQYF.

This CDR3 is CASRLRDRGTGELFF. The CDR3 nucleotides read TGTGCCAGCAGGCTCCGGGACAGGGGGACCGGGGAGCTGTTTTTT. The J gene is TRBJ2-2, the V gene TRBV7-9; 11 bases line up with TRBD1. The CDR3 consists of 15 residues. Losses at the gene ends were 6 bases for V and 5 bases for J; bases not matched to a gene: 5. Germline CDR1 is SEHNR and CDR2 is FQNEAQ (reference sequence).

The V call is TRBV7-2, the J call TRBJ2-2; possibly TRBD2 for D (6 bases). The V and J ends lost 4 bases and 0 bases respectively, with 9 bases between them. Per germline, CDR1 SGHTA and CDR2 FQGNSA. The CDR3 loop spans 15 amino acids. CDR3 DNA sequence: TGTGCCAGCAGCTCCGGCGGGGCGAACACCGGGGAGCTGTTTTTT. This sequence encodes CASSSGGANTGELFF.

The V call is TRBV5-6, the J call TRBJ1-2; TRBD1 aligns across 7 bases. The CDR3 is made up of 14 amino acids. CDR1 is SGHDT, CDR2 YYEEEE, per germline. Unmatched junction bases numbered 5, after V lost 0 bases and J lost 6 bases. The CDR3 DNA follows: TGTGCCAGCAGCTTGGTGACAGGGATGGATGGCTACACCTTC. This translates into CASSLVTGMDGYTF.

The chain employs TRBV7-9 and TRBJ2-2; 8 bases fit TRBD1. After removal of 5 bases from V and 1 base from J, the junction contained 9 bases not matched to a gene. This CDR3 has 17 amino acids. CDR1 is SEHNR, CDR2 FQNEAQ, per germline (reference sequence). The CDR3 protein is CASSPGQGGWNTGELFF. Here the CDR3 DNA reads TGTGCCAGCAGCCCCGGACAGGGTGGGTGGAACACCGGGGAGCTGTTTTTT.